Listed here are 24 T cell receptor beta chains from one sample, sequenced in a study of cytomegalovirus exposure and HLA in healthy donors. The PCR contained 60 Vbeta and 13 Jbeta primers. Sequenced by immunoSEQ multiplex PCR; TCRdb stores in-frame clones only, minus some. The sample comprises 130,000 to 150,000 clones, under 80% of which are singletons, and 2.5% to 3.5% rests with the top ten. Sequencing was carried out using PBMCs. These receptors were collected from a male donor in good health and CMV-seronegative.

This clone was counted a few times. This rearrangement joins TRBV5-1 to TRBJ2-1; TRBD2 agrees at 7 bases. V was pared by 1 base and J by 4 bases, with 5 bases of the junction left unmatched. This CDR3 has 15 residues. The germline CDR1 and CDR2 sequences are SGHRS and YFSETQ. The CDR3 bases are TGCGCCAGCAGCTTGTGGGACTACCCGTACAATGAGCAGTTCTTC. Amino acids: CASSLWDYPYNEQFF.

The V and J genes are TRBV18 and TRBJ1-5; D uncertain. In germline, CDR1 is KGHSH, CDR2 LQKENI. The CDR3 extends over 13 amino acids. Trimming removed 3 bases at V and 5 bases at J, with 8 bases between. The chain's CDR3 is CASSPGGDQPQHF. Written as DNA, the CDR3 is TGTGCCAGCTCACCGGGCGGGGATCAGCCCCAGCATTTT.

The rearrangement uses TRBV4-1 and TRBJ2-7; 11 nucleotides line up with TRBD2. In germline, CDR1 is MGHRA, CDR2 YSYEKL. This CDR3 contains 15 residues. The J segment lost 0 bases and the V segment lost 6 bases, leaving 4 bases of the junction unmatched. The CDR3 here is CASSGLAGSSYEQYF. Here the CDR3 DNA reads TGCGCCAGCAGTGGACTAGCGGGCAGCTCCTACGAGCAGTACTTC.

The rearrangement uses TRBV5-6 and TRBJ2-3, with 8 bases fitting TRBD2. Per the germline V gene, CDR1 is SGHDT and CDR2 is YYEEEE. This CDR3 spans 16 amino acids. The ends lost 0 bases at V and 4 bases at J; junction bases unmatched: 7. CDR3 DNA sequence: TGTGCCAGCAGCTTGGGTGTAGCGGGGAGGGCAGATACGCAGTATTTT. Translating it yields CASSLGVAGRADTQYF. The full variable domain, in which reference TRBV5-6 and TRBJ2-3 provide the parts outside the CDR3, is DAGVTQSPTHLIKTRGQQVTLRCSPKSGHDTVSWYQQALGQGPQFIFQYYEEEERQRGNFPDRFSGHQFPNYSSELNVNALLLGDSALYLCASSLGVAGRADTQYFGPGTRLTVL.

The chain employs TRBV9 and TRBJ1-1; no clear D. V lost 2 bases and J lost 2, with 10 bases in between. The germline CDR1 and CDR2 sequences are SGDLS and YYNGEE. The CDR3 runs to 14 residues. CDR3 sequence (DNA): TGTGCCAGCAGCGTTCTCTCAGAAAACACTGAAGCTTTCTTT. It yields the protein CASSVLSENTEAFF.

The rearrangement uses TRBV9 and TRBJ2-1; perhaps TRBD1 as D (6 bases). V lost 3 bases and J lost 7, with 14 bases in between. CDR1 SGDLS and CDR2 YYNGEE come from the germline V gene. The CDR3 is 14 residues long. CDR3 sequence reads: CASSGDTLGNEQFF. CDR3 nucleotides: TGTGCCAGCAGCGGGGACACGCTGGGTAATGAGCAGTTCTTC.

This clone was observed a handful of times. The chain employs TRBV5-6 and TRBJ1-1; 8 bases line up with TRBD1. Germline CDR1 is SGHDT and CDR2 is YYEEEE. The CDR3 extends over 14 amino acids. The J segment lost 4 bases and the V segment lost 3 bases, leaving 5 bases of the junction unmatched. The chain's CDR3 is CASSSTGEGTEAFF. CDR3 nucleotides: TGTGCCAGCAGCTCGACAGGGGAGGGCACTGAAGCTTTCTTT.

The chain is built from TRBV6-6 and TRBJ2-2; D might be TRBD1 (6 bases). The CDR3 contains 13 residues. V lost 4 bases, J lost 5 bases, and 8 bases lay in between. Germline assignment: CDR1 MNHNY and CDR2 SVGAGI (reference sequence). DNA for the CDR3: TGTGCCAGCAGTTCTACAGGGACCGGGGAGCTGTTTTTT. Its protein is CASSSTGTGELFF.

This clone was seen many times. This chain joins TRBV28 and TRBJ2-7, with TRBD2 matching 12 bases. The V segment lost 5 bases and the J segment 11 bases; nucleotides outside the gene matches: 4. Germline CDR1 is MDHEN and CDR2 is SYDVKM. The CDR3 is 12 residues long. The chain's CDR3 is CASSTWTSGKYF. CDR3 nucleotide sequence: TGTGCCAGCAGTACATGGACTAGCGGGAAGTACTTC.

This clone was detected only a few times. This chain's CDR3 is CASSQGTGGGYGYTF. CDR3 bases: TGCGCCAGCAGCCAGGGGACAGGGGGCGGCTATGGCTACACCTTC. This rearrangement joins TRBV5-1 to TRBJ1-2, with TRBD1 identical over 12 bases. Germline V lookup: CDR1 SGHRS, CDR2 YFSETQ. J was trimmed by 4 bases and V by 4 bases; bases with no gene match: 5. The CDR3 extends over 15 amino acids.

This clone has a handful of counts. The chain couples TRBV28 to TRBJ1-5, with TRBD1 matching 10 bases. Germline trimming cut 6 bases from V and 6 bases from J; bases unmatched to any gene: 5. Germline CDR1 is MDHEN and CDR2 is SYDVKM. The CDR3 consists of 14 residues. CDR3 amino acids: CASSPGQGGQPQHF. CDR3 nucleotides: TGTGCCAGCAGCCCAGGACAGGGGGGTCAGCCCCAGCATTTT.

This chain joins TRBV7-6 and TRBJ2-3; 12 bases map to TRBD2. CDR1 and CDR2 from the germline V gene are SGHVS and FNYEAQ. This CDR3 is 15 amino acids long. J gave up 6 bases and V 9 bases, and 10 bases lay outside the gene matches. CDR3 sequence (DNA): TGTGCCAGTCGCCTCGGGACTAGCGGGTTTGATACGCAGTATTTT. Translated: CASRLGTSGFDTQYF. Full variable domain (remainder filled in from reference TRBV7-6 and TRBJ2-3): GAGVSQSPRYKVTKRGQDVALRCDPISGHVSLYWYRQALGQGPEFLTYFNYEAQQDKSGLPNDRFSAERPEGSISTLTIQRTEQRDSAMYRCASRLGTSGFDTQYFGPGTRLTVL.

Note on this clone: This CDR3 is also generated by other DNA sequences in the sample. The chain has TRBV14 and TRBJ2-7; D might be TRBD2 (5 bases). Germline V gene data show CDR1 as SGHDN and CDR2 as FVKESK. The CDR3 length is 13 residues. The V end was cut by 0 bases, the J end by 4 bases, with 7 bases between. This chain's CDR3 is CASSQDRGYEQYF. In DNA form, the CDR3 reads TGTGCCAGCAGCCAAGACAGAGGGTACGAGCAGTACTTC.

For this clone: Other nucleotide sequences in the sample specify the same CDR3. The CDR3 DNA reads TGTGCCAGCAGCCCCAGACAGGGGGCGGGAAACACCATATATTTT. Protein product: CASSPRQGAGNTIYF. This chain connects TRBV7-2 to TRBJ1-3; 10 bases are shared with TRBD1. The V gene's germline CDR1 is SGHTA and CDR2 FQGNSA. The CDR3 consists of 15 residues. The J segment lost 4 bases and the V segment lost 5 bases, leaving 5 bases of the junction unmatched.

The chain employs TRBV30 and TRBJ1-5; TRBD1 might be the D (6 bases). The CDR3 sequence is 15 residues long. V lost 4 bases and J 5 bases, leaving 18 bases between the germline ends. In germline, CDR1 is GTSNPN, CDR2 SVGIG (reference sequence). The CDR3 protein is CAWNGNAGVHQPQHF. CDR3 in DNA: TGTGCCTGGAACGGGAACGCAGGGGTCCATCAGCCCCAGCATTTT.

In this sample, this clone turned up once. The chain employs TRBV7-9 and TRBJ1-1; TRBD1 is a possible D gene (6 bases). CDR3 length: 15 residues. Trimming shortened V by 4 bases and J by 1 base, and 13 bases separated the two germline ends. Germline V gene data show CDR1 as SEHNR and CDR2 as FQNEAQ (reference sequence). The CDR3 bases are TGTGCCAGCAGCTCGTCACAGGGTTGGAACACTGAAGCTTTCTTT. Translated: CASSSSQGWNTEAFF.

This chain connects TRBV29-1 to TRBJ1-1; no firm D call. Germline CDR1 SQVTM, CDR2 ANQGSEA. V was pared by 7 bases and J by 6 bases, with 15 bases between. The CDR3 length is 12 residues. The CDR3 sequence: CSACSGMAEAFF. The DNA for the CDR3 is TGCAGCGCTTGTTCGGGGATGGCTGAAGCTTTCTTT.

V usage is TRBV18 and J usage is TRBJ1-2, with TRBD1 identical over 7 bases. V was clipped by 3 bases and J by 5 bases; unmatched bases: 9. Germline loops: CDR1 KGHSH, CDR2 LQKENI. CDR3 length: 15 residues. The CDR3 spells CASSPRQGPPYGYTF. CDR3 nucleotide sequence: TGTGCCAGCTCACCCCGACAGGGACCCCCGTATGGCTACACCTTC.

A word on this clone: The junction departs from the called germline gene at one end, perhaps through a read error. The V and J genes are TRBV5-1 and TRBJ2-7; possible D gene TRBD2, 6 bases. The V gene's germline CDR1 is SGHRS and CDR2 YFSETQ. This CDR3 contains 15 residues. Here the CDR3 reads CPSSLGRGDVYEQYF. As DNA, the CDR3 is TGCCCCAGCAGCTTGGGGCGGGGAGATGTCTACGAGCAGTACTTC.

The chain recombines TRBV6-5 with TRBJ1-5, with D unclear. The CDR3 is 13 amino acids. Deletions cut 7 bases from V and 2 bases from J, with 9 bases between. CDR1 and CDR2 from the germline V gene are MNHEY and SVGAGI. The CDR3, as DNA: TGTGCCAGCACTAGGAGTCGCAATCAGCCCCAGCATTTT. Translation: CASTRSRNQPQHF.

This sequence joins TRBV15 and TRBJ2-1, with 7 nucleotides matching TRBD2. Germline V gene lookup returns CDR1 LNHNV and CDR2 YYDKDF (reference sequence). This CDR3 region has 12 residues. J was trimmed by 10 bases and V by 3 bases; bases with no gene match: 3. The CDR3 bases are TGTGCCACCAGCAGGACGCGGGAGGAGCAGTTCTTC. Translation gives CATSRTREEQFF.

The V and J genes are TRBV30 and TRBJ1-1; perhaps TRBD1 as D (6 bases). CDR1 and CDR2 (germline): GTSNPN, SVGIG (reference sequence). The CDR3 is made up of 13 amino acids. The V end was cut by 5 bases, the J end by 1 base, with 11 bases between. CDR3 loop: CAWLGQWNTEAFF. CDR3 bases: TGTGCCTGGTTGGGACAATGGAACACTGAAGCTTTCTTT. The full variable domain, rest sourced from reference TRBV30 and TRBJ1-1, is SQTIHQWPATLVQPVGSPLSLECTVEGTSNPNLYWYRQAAGRGLQLLFYSVGIGQISSEVPQNLSASRPQDRQFILSSKKLLLSDSGFYLCAWLGQWNTEAFFGQGTRLTVV.

The chain couples TRBV2 to TRBJ2-7; 7 nucleotides match TRBD2. J was trimmed by 4 bases and V by 7 bases; bases with no gene match: 4. The CDR3 totals 12 residues. CDR1 is SNHLY and CDR2 is FYNNEI in the germline V gene. The CDR3 spells CASTGGRYEQYF. The CDR3 coding sequence is TGTGCCAGCACGGGCGGGAGATACGAGCAGTACTTC.

The J gene is TRBJ2-2, the V gene TRBV7-3; TRBD1 matches at 7 bases. CDR3 size: 18 residues. Germline CDR1 reads SGHTA; CDR2 reads FQGTGA. Losses at the gene ends were 0 bases for V and 2 bases for J; bases not matched to a gene: 9. CDR3 sequence (DNA): TGTGCCAGCAGCTTAACTAGTGAGGGGACAGTAAACACCGGGGAGCTGTTTTTT. Its protein is CASSLTSEGTVNTGELFF.